This TCR beta chain originates from a study of T-cell reconstitution after alpha-beta-depleted transplantation in children. Study results and caveats: Newly produced T cells mostly accounted for T-cell counts and diversity one year post-transplant.

This clonotype was counted only a few times. Its antigen remains unidentified. CDR1 is SGHTA, CDR2 FQGNSA, per germline. The CDR3 contains 12 residues. The V and J ends lost 4 bases and 5 bases respectively, with 7 bases between them. TCRbeta library preparation incorporated unique molecular identifiers. TCRdb processed the PCR reads anew with MiXCR; each CDR3 protein has one entry. The sample consists of 350,000 to 500,000 distinct CDR3 sequences, about 40% of them appearing once. The TCR sequence derives from a girl aged 2-15 years with aplastic anemia, due to receive a stem cell transplant. The material sequenced was PBMCs, taken before TCRalphabeta/CD19-depleted stem cell transplant. The chain recombines TRBV7-2 with TRBJ2-3; D gene ambiguous. CDR3 in amino acids: CASSWVGDTQYF. The CDR3 DNA reads as TGTGCCAGCAGCTGGGTGGGAGATACGCAGTATTTT.